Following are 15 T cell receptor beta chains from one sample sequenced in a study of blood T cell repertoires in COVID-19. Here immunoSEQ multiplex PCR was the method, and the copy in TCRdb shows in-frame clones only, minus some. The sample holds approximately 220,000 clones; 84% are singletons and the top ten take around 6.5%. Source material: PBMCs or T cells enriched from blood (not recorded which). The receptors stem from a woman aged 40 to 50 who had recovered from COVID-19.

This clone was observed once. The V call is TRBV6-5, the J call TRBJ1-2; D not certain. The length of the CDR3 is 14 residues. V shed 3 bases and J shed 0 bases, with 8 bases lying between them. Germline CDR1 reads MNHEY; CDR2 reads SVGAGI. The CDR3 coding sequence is TGTGCCAGCAGTTATCGGTCGGCTAACTATGGCTACACCTTC. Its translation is CASSYRSANYGYTF.

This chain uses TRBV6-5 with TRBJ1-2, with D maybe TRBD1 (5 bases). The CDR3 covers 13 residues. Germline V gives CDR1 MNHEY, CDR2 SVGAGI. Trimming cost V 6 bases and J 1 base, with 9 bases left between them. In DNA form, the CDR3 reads TGTGCCAGCAGGGTTGACAGTAACTATGGCTACACCTTC. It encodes CASRVDSNYGYTF.

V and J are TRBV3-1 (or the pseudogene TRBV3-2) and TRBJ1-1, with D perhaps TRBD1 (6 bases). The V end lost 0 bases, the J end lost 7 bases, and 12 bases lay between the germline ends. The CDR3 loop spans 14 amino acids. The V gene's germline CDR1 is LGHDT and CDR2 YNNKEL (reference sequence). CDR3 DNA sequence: TGTGCCAGCAGCCAAGAGATCACAGGGAGTGAAGCTTTCTTT. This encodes CASSQEITGSEAFF.

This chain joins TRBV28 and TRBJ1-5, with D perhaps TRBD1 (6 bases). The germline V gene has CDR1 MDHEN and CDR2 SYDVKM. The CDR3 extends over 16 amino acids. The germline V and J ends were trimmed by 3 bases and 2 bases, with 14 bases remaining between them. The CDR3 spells CASSFWGGAGNQPQHF. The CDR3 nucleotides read TGTGCCAGCAGTTTCTGGGGGGGCGCGGGCAATCAGCCCCAGCATTTT.

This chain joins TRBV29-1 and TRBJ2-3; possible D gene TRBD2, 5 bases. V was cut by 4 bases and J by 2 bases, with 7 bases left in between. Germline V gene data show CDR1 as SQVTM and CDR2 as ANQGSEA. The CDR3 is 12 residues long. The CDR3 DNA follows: TGCAGCGTTGTTAGCGACACAGATACGCAGTATTTT. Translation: CSVVSDTDTQYF.

The CDR3 is CASSESTGIAYNSPLHF. The CDR3 DNA sequence: TGCGCCAGCAGTGAGTCGACCGGGATCGCCTATAATTCACCCCTCCACTTT. The chain combines TRBV10-2 with TRBJ1-6; no definite D call. V lost 0 bases and J 2 bases, leaving 11 bases between the germline ends. The CDR3 is 17 residues long. Germline-derived CDR1 and CDR2 are WSHSY and SAAADI.

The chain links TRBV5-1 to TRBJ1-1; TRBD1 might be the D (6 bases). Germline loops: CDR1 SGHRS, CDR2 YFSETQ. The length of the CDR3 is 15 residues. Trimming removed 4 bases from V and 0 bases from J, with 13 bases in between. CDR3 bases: TGCGCCAGCAGCCCATTACAGGGAATGAACACTGAAGCTTTCTTT. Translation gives CASSPLQGMNTEAFF.

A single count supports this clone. CDR3 coding DNA: TGTGCCAGCAGCTTAAACTGGGGCAGGGAAAACATTCAGTACTTC. Translated: CASSLNWGRENIQYF. This rearrangement joins TRBV7-3 to TRBJ2-4, with D tentatively TRBD1 (5 bases). V was pared by 1 base and J by 5 bases, with 12 bases between. Germline V lookup: CDR1 SGHTA, CDR2 FQGTGA. This CDR3 has 15 amino acids.

The CDR3 is CATRPVASGMTDTQYF. The CDR3 nucleotides are TGCGCCACTCGCCCAGTGGCTAGCGGGATGACAGATACGCAGTATTTT. This chain links TRBV10-2 with TRBJ2-3; 9 nucleotides agree with TRBD2. CDR1 is WSHSY and CDR2 is SAAADI in the germline V gene. Germline trimming cut 10 bases from V and 3 bases from J; bases unmatched to any gene: 14. This CDR3 is 16 amino acids long.

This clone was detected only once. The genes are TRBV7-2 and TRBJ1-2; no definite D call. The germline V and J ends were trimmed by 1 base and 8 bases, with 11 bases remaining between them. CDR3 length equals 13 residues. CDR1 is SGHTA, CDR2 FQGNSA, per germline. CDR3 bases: TGTGCCAGCAGCTTAGGAGAGGGAACGGGCTACACCTTC. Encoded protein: CASSLGEGTGYTF.

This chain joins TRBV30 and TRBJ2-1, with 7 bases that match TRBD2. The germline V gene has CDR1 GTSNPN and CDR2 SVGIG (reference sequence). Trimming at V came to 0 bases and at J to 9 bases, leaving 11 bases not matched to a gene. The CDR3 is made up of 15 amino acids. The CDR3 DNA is TGTGCCTGGAGTGTAGGGACTACGCGCATCGGTGAGCAGTTCTTC. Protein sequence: CAWSVGTTRIGEQFF.

This CDR3 is CASSFYPGQGTKHEQFF. CDR3 nucleotides: TGTGCCAGCAGTTTTTACCCGGGACAGGGTACCAAGCATGAGCAGTTCTTC. The chain uses TRBV27 and TRBJ2-1; 9 positions agree with TRBD1. Germline V gene data show CDR1 as MNHEY and CDR2 as SMNVEV (reference sequence). CDR3 length: 17 amino acids. V gave up 3 bases and J gave up 8 bases; unmatched junction bases: 14.

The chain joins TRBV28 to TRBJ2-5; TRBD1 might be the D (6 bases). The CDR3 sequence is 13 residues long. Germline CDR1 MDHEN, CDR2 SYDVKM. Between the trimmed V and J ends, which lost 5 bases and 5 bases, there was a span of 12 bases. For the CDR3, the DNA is TGTGCCAGCAGTATAGGACAGTTGGAGACCCAGTACTTC. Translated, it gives CASSIGQLETQYF.

The CDR3, as DNA: TGTGCCAGCTCACCACCAAGGGCCAGGGGGTATACGCAGTATTTT. It codes for CASSPPRARGYTQYF. J is TRBJ2-3 and V is TRBV18, with 7 positions matching TRBD1. Germline V lookup: CDR1 KGHSH, CDR2 LQKENI. The V and J ends lost 0 bases and 7 bases, in that order; junction bases with no gene match: 7. This CDR3 is 15 amino acids long.

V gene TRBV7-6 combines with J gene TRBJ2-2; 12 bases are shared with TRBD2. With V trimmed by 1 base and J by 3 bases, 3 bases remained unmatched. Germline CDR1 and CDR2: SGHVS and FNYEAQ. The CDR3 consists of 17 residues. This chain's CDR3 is CASSLGTSGTYTGELFF. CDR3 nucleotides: TGTGCCAGCAGCTTAGGGACTAGCGGGACGTACACCGGGGAGCTGTTTTTT. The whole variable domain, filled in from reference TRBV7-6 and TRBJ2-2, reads GAGVSQSPRYKVTKRGQDVALRCDPISGHVSLYWYRQALGQGPEFLTYFNYEAQQDKSGLPNDRFSAERPEGSISTLTIQRTEQRDSAMYRCASSLGTSGTYTGELFFGEGSRLTVL.